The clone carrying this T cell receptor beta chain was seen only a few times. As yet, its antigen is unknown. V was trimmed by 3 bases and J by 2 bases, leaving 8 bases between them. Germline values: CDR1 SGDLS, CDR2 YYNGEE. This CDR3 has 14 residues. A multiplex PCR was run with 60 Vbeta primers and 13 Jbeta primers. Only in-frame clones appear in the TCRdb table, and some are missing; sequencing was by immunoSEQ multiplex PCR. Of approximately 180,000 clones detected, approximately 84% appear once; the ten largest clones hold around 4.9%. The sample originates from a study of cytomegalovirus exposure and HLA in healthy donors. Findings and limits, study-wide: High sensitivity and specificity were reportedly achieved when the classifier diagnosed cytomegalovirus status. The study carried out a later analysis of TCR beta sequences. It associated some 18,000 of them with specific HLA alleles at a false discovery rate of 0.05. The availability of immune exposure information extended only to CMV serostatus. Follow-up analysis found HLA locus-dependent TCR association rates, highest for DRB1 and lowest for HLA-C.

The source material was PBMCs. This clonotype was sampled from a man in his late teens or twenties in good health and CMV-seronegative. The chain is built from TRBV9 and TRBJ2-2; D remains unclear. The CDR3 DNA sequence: TGTGCCAGCAGCGACACAATTAACACCGGGGAGCTGTTTTTT. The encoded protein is CASSDTINTGELFF.